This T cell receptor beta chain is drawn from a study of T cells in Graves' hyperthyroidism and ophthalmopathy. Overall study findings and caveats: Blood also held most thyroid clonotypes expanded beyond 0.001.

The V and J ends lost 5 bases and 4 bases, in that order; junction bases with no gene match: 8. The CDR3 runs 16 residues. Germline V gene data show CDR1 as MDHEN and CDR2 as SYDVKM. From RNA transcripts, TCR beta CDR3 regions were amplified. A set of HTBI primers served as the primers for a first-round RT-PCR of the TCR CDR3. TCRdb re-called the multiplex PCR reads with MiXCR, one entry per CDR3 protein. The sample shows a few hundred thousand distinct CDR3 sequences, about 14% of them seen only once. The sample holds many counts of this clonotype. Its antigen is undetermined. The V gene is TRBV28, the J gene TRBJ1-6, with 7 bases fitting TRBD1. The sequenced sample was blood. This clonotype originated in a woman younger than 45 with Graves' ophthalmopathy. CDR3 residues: CASSPPGQLYNSPLHF. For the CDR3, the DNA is TGTGCCAGCAGTCCTCCGGGACAGCTGTATAATTCACCCCTCCACTTT.